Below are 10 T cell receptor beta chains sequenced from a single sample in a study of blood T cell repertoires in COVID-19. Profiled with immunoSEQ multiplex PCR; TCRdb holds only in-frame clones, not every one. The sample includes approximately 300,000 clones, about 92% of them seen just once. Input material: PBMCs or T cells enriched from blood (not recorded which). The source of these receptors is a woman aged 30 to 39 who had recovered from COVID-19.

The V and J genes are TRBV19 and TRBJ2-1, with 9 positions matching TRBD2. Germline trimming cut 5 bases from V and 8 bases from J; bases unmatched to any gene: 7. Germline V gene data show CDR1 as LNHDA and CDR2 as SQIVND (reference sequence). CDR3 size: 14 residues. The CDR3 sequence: CASSSSGLAYEQFF. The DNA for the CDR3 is TGTGCCAGTAGTTCGTCGGGACTAGCCTATGAGCAGTTCTTC.

CDR3 bases: TGTGCCAGCCCCCCGGGACAGCTTTCGGGCTACACCTTC. Its protein is CASPPGQLSGYTF. The chain joins TRBV9 to TRBJ1-2; the match to TRBD1 covers 7 bases. CDR1 SGDLS and CDR2 YYNGEE come from the germline V gene. With V trimmed by 7 bases and J by 8 bases, 11 bases remained unmatched. CDR3 length equals 13 residues.

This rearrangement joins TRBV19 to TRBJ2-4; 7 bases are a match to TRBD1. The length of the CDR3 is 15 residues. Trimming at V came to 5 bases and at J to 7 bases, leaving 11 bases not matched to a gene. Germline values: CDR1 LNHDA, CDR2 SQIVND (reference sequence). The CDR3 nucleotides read TGTGCCAGTAGTGACAGGGCGGCTGCAATGAACATTCAGTACTTC. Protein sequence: CASSDRAAAMNIQYF.

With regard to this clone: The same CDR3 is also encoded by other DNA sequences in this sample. The CDR3 region is CASSFRVTGELFF. CDR3 sequence (DNA): TGTGCCAGCAGTTTCCGGGTCACCGGGGAGCTGTTTTTT. The V gene is TRBV28, the J gene TRBJ2-2; D remains unclear. The germline gives CDR1 MDHEN, CDR2 SYDVKM. This CDR3 is built from 13 residues. V dropped 3 bases and J dropped 4 bases, with 6 bases sitting between them.

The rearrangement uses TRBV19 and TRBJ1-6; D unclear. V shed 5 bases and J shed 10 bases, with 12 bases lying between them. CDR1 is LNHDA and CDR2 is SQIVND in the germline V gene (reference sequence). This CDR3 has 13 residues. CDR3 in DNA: TGTGCCAGTAGTTGGCAGGAGGAGTCACCCCTCCACTTT. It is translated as CASSWQEESPLHF.

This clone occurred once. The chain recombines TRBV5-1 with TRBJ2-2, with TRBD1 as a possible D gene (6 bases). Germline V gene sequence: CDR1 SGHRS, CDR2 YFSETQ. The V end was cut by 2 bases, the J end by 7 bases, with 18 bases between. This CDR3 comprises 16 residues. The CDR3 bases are TGCGCCAGCAGCTTTTCAGGGGACGTGAGTAACGGGGAGCTGTTTTTT. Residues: CASSFSGDVSNGELFF.

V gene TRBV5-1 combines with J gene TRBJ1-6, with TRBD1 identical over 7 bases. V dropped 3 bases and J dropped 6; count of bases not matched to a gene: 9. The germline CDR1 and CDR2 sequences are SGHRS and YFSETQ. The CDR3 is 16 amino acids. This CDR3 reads CASSWTPGQVNSPLHF. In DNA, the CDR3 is TGCGCCAGCAGCTGGACGCCCGGACAGGTTAATTCACCCCTCCACTTT.

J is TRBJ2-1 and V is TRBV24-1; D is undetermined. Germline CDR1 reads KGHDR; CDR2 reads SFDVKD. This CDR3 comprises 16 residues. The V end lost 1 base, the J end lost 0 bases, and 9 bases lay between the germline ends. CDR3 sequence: CATSDFSGSSYNEQFF. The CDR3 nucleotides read TGTGCCACCAGTGATTTTTCGGGTAGCTCCTACAATGAGCAGTTCTTC.

As DNA, the CDR3 is TGTGCCACGGCCCTTCTAGCGGGAGACAACAATGAGCAGTTCTTC. Protein: CATALLAGDNNEQFF. This chain links TRBV10-3 with TRBJ2-1; TRBD2 agrees at 10 bases. This CDR3 is built from 15 residues. V was clipped by 10 bases and J by 5 bases; unmatched bases: 11. The germline V gene encodes CDR1 ENHRY and CDR2 SYGVKD.

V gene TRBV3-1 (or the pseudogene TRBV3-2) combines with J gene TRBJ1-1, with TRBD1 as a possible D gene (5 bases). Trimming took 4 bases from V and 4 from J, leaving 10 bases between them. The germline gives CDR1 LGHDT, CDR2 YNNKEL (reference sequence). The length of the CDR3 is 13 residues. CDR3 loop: CASSLLGGTEAFF. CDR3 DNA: TGTGCCAGCAGCCTCCTGGGGGGCACTGAAGCTTTCTTT.